This entry features one TCR beta chain sequence. What it binds is not known. These data belong to a study of CD8+ T cells in alopecia areata. Study details: A regimen of oral tofacitinib, 5 to 10 mg twice daily, was given to treated patients.

Study-wide results and limits: The study found higher clonality in lesional than normal scalp, especially in alopecia totalis/universalis.

Patients with alopecia areata provided lesional scalp punch biopsies as well as peripheral blood. PBMCs provided sorted CD4+ and CD8+ T cells. The germline CDR1 and CDR2 sequences are SGHTA and FQGTGA. The CDR3 totals 15 residues. J lost 0 bases, V lost 5 bases, and 3 bases had no gene match. Extracted RNA was reverse transcribed, and the resulting cDNA served as sequencing template. Profiled with immunoSEQ multiplex PCR; TCRdb holds only in-frame clones, not every one. The sample has 90,000 to 100,000 clones; 41% are singletons. The chain uses TRBV7-3 and TRBJ2-2; 7 nucleotides align to TRBD1. This clonotype was obtained from a human donor with alopecia areata. The sample consisted of CD4+ T cells sorted from blood. CDR3 coding DNA: TGTGCCAGCAGCCCCGGGACAGCGAACACCGGGGAGCTGTTTTTT. This translates into CASSPGTANTGELFF.